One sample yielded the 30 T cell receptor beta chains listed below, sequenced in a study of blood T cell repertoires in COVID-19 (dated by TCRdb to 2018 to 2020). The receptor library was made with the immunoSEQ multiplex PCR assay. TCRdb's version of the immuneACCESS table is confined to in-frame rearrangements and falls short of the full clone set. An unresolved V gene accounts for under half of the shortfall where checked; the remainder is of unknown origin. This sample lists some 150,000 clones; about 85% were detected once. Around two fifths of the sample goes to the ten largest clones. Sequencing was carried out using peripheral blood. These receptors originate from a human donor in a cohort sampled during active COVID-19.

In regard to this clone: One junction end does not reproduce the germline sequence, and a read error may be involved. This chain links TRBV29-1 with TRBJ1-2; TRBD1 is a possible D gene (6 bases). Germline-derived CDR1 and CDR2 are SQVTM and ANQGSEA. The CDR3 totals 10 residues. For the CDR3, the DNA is TGCAGCGTTGAGGTGGGGGCTCGCCTCTTC. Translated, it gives CSVEVGARLF.

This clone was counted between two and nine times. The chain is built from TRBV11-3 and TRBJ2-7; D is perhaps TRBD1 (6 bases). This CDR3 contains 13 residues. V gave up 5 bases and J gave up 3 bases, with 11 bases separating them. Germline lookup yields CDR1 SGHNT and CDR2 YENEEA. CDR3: CASSHRDGYEQYF. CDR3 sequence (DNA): TGTGCCAGCAGCCACAGGGATGGCTACGAGCAGTACTTC.

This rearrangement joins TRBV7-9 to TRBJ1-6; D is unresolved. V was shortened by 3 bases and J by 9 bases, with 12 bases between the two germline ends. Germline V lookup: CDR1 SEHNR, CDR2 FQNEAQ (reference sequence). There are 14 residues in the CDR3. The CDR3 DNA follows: TGTGCCAGCAGCTTGTCCGGATCGGGTTCACCCCTCCACTTT. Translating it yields CASSLSGSGSPLHF.

CDR3 sequence: CAGSRGGQGAGETQYF. Here the CDR3 DNA reads TGTGCCGGGTCCCGGGGAGGACAGGGGGCTGGAGAGACCCAGTACTTC. The rearrangement joins TRBV10-3 to TRBJ2-5; 11 bases fit TRBD1. In germline, CDR1 is ENHRY, CDR2 SYGVKD. The CDR3 runs 16 residues. J lost 4 bases, V lost 11 bases, and 15 bases had no gene match.

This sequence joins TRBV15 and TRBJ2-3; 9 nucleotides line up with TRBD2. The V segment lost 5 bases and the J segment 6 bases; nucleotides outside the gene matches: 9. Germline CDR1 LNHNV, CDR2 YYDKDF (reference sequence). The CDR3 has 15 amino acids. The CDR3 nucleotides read TGTGCCACCAGCGGCCGGGAGCGGGGGGCCGATACGCAGTATTTT. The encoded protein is CATSGRERGADTQYF.

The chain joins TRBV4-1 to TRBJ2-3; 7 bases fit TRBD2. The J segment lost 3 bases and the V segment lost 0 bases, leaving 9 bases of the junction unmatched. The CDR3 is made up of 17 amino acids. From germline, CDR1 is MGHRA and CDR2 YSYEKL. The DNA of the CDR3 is TGCGCCAGCAGCCAAGAAGGAGGAGCGCGGGGGACAGATACGCAGTATTTT. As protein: CASSQEGGARGTDTQYF.

The CDR3 reads CASSLGTFNNEQFF. The DNA for the CDR3 is TGCGCCAGCAGCTTGGGGACTTTCAACAATGAGCAGTTCTTC. The chain combines TRBV5-1 with TRBJ2-1; perhaps TRBD2 as D (5 bases). Deletions cut 0 bases from V and 5 bases from J, with 9 bases between. The V gene's germline CDR1 is SGHRS and CDR2 YFSETQ. The CDR3 is made up of 14 amino acids.

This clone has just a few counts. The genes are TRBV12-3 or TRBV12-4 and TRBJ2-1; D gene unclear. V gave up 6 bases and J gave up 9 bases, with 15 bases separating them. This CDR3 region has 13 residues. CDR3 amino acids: CASSRGFPAEQFF. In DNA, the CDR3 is TGTGCCAGCAGCCGAGGCTTCCCGGCTGAGCAGTTCTTC.

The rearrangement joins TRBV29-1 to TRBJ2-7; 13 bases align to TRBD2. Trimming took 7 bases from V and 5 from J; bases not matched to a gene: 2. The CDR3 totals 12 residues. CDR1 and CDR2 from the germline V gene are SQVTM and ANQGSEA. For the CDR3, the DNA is TGCAGCGCAGGACTAGCGGGGGACGAGCAGTACTTC. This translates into CSAGLAGDEQYF.

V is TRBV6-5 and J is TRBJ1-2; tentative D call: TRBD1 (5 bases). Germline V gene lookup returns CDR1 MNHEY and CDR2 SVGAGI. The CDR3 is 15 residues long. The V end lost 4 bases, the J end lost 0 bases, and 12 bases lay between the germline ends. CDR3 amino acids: CASSSPTAANYGYTF. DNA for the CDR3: TGTGCCAGCAGTTCCCCGACAGCAGCTAACTATGGCTACACCTTC.

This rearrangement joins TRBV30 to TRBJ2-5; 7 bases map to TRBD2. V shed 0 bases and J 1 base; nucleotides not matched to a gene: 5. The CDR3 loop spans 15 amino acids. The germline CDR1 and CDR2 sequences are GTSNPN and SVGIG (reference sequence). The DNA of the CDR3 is TGTGCCTGGAGTGTACTAGCGATACGCCAAGAGACCCAGTACTTC. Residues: CAWSVLAIRQETQYF.

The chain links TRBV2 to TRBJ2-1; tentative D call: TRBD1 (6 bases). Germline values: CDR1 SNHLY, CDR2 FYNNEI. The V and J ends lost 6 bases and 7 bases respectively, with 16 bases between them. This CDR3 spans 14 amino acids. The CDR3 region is CASSSWDTGNEQFF. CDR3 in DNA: TGTGCCAGCAGCTCCTGGGACACAGGGAATGAGCAGTTCTTC.

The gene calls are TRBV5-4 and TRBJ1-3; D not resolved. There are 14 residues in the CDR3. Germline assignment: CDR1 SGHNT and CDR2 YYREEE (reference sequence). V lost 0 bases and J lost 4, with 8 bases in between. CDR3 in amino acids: CASSLGTVGNTIYF. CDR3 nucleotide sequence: TGTGCCAGCAGCTTGGGGACTGTCGGAAACACCATATATTTT.

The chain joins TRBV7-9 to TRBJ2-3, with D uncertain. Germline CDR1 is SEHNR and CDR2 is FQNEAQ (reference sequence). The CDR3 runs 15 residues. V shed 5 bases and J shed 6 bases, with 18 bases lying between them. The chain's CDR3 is CASSPRGPTGDTQYF. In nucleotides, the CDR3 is TGTGCCAGCAGCCCCCGAGGCCCCACCGGGGATACGCAGTATTTT.

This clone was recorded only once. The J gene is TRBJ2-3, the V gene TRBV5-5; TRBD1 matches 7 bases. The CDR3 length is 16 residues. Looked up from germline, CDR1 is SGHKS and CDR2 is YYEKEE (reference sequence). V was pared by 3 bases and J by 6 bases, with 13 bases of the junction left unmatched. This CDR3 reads CASSSERTTGEDTQYF. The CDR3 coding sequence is TGTGCCAGCAGCTCCGAAAGAACCACAGGGGAGGATACGCAGTATTTT.

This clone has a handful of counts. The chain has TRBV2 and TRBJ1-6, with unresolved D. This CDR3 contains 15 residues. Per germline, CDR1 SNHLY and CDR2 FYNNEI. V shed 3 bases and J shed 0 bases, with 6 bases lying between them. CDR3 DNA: TGTGCCAGCAGTGAGTCCAGCTCCTATAATTCACCCCTCCACTTT. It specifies CASSESSSYNSPLHF.

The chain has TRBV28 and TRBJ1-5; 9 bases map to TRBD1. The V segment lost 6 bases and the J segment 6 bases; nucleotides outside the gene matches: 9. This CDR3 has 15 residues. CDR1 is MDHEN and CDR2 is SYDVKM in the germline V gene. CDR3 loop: CASSLQGTGRQPQHF. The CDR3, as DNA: TGTGCCAGCAGCCTCCAAGGGACAGGGCGTCAGCCCCAGCATTTT.

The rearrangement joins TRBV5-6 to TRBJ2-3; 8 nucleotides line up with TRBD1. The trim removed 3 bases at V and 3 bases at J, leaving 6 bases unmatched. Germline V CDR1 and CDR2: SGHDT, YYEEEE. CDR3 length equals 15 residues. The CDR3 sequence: CASSSQGVGTDTQYF. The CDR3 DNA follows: TGTGCCAGCAGCTCACAGGGGGTAGGGACAGATACGCAGTATTTT.

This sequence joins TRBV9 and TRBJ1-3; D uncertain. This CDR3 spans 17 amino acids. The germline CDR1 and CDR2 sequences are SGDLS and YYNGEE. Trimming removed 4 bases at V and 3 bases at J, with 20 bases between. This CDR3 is CASSPRAIRKDGNTIYF. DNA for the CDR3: TGTGCCAGCAGCCCGCGGGCCATCAGGAAGGATGGAAACACCATATATTTT.

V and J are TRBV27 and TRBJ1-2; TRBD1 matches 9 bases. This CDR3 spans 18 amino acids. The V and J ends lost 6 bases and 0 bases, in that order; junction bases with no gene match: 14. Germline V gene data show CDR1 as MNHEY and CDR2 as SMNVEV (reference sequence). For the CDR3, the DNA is TGTGCCAGCAGCCGTGGAAGACCCGGGACAGGGACTAACTATGGCTACACCTTC. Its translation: CASSRGRPGTGTNYGYTF.

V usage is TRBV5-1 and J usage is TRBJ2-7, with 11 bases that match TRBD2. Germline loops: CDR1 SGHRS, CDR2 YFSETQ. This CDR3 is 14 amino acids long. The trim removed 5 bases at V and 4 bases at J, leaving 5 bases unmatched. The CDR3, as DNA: TGCGCCAGCAGTCCGACTAGCGGGGCTTACGAGCAGTACTTC. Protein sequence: CASSPTSGAYEQYF.

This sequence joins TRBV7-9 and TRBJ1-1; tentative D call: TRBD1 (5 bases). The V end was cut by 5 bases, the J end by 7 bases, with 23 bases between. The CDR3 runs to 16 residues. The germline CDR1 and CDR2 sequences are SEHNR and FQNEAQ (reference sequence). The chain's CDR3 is CASSDTRGGKSGEAFF. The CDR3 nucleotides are TGTGCCAGCAGCGACACCCGGGGGGGGAAGTCAGGTGAAGCTTTCTTT.

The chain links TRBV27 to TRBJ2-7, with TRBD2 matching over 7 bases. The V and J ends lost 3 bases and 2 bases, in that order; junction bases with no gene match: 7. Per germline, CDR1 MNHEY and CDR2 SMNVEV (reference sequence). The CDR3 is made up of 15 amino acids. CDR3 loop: CASSFGGDPPYEQYF. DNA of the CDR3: TGTGCCAGCAGTTTTGGGGGGGACCCTCCCTACGAGCAGTACTTC.

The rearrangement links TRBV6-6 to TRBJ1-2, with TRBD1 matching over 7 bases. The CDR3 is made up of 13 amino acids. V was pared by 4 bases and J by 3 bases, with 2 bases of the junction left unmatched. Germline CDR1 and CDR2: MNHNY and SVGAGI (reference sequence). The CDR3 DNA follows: TGTGCCAGCAGTTCCGGACAGGACTATGGCTACACCTTC. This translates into CASSSGQDYGYTF.

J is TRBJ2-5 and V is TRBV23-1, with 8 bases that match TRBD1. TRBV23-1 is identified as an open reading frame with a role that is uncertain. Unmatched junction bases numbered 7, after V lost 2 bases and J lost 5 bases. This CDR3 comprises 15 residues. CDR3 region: CASSQRSTGEETQYF. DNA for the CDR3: TGCGCCAGCAGTCAACGCTCGACAGGGGAGGAGACCCAGTACTTC.

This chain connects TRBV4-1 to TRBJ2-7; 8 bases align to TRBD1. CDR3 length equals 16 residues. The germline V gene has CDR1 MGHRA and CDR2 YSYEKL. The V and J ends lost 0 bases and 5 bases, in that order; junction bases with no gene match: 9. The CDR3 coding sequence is TGCGCCAGCAGCCAAGATATAGTACAGGGGGTAAACGAGCAGTACTTC. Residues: CASSQDIVQGVNEQYF.

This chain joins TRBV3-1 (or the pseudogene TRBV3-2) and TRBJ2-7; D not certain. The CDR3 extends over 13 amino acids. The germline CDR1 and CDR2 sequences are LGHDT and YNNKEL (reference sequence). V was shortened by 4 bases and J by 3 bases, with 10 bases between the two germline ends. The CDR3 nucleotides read TGTGCCAGCAGCCGCAGAGACAACTACGAGCAGTACTTC. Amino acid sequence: CASSRRDNYEQYF.

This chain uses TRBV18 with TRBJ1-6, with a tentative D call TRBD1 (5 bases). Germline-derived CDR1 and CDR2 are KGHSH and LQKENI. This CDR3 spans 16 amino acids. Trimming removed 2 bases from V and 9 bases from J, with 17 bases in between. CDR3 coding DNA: TGTGCCAGCTCACCAAGTGGGGCGCGTAATATTTCACCCCTCCACTTT. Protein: CASSPSGARNISPLHF.

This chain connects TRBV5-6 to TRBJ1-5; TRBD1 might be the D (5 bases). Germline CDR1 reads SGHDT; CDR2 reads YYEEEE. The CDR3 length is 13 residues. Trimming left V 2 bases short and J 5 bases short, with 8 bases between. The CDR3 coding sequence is TGTGCCAGCAGCTTAGGGGTAGATCAGCCCCAGCATTTT. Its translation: CASSLGVDQPQHF.

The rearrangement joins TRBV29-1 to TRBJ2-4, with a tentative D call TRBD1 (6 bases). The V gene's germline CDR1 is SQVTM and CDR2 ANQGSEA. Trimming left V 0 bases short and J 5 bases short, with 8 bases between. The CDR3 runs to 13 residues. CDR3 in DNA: TGCAGCGTTGAAGATGGGGGCCAAAACATTCAGTACTTC. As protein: CSVEDGGQNIQYF. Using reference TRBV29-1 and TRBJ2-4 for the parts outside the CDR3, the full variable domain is SAVISQKPSRDICQRGTSLTIQCQVDSQVTMMFWYRQQPGQSLTLIATANQGSEATYESGFVIDKFPISRPNLTFSTLTVSNMSPEDSSIYLCSVEDGGQNIQYFGAGTRLSVL.